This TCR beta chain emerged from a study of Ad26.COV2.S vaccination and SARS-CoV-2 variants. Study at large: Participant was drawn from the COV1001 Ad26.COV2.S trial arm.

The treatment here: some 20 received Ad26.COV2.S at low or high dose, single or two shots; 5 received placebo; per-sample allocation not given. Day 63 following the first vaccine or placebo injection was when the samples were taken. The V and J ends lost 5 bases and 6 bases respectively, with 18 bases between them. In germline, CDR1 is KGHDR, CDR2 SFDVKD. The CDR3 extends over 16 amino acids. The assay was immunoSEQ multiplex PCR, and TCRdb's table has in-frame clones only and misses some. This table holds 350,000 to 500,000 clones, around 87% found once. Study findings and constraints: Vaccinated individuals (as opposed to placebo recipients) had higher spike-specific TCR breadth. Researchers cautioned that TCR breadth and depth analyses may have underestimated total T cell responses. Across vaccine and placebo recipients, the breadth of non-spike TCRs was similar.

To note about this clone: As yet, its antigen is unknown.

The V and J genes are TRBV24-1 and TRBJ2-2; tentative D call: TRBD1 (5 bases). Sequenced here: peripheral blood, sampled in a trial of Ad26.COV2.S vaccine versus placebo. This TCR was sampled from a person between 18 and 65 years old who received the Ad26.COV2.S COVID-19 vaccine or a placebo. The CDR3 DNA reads TGTGCCACCAGTGCCCTTGGCAGGGCGTCTCCCGGGGAGCTGTTTTTT. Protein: CATSALGRASPGELFF.